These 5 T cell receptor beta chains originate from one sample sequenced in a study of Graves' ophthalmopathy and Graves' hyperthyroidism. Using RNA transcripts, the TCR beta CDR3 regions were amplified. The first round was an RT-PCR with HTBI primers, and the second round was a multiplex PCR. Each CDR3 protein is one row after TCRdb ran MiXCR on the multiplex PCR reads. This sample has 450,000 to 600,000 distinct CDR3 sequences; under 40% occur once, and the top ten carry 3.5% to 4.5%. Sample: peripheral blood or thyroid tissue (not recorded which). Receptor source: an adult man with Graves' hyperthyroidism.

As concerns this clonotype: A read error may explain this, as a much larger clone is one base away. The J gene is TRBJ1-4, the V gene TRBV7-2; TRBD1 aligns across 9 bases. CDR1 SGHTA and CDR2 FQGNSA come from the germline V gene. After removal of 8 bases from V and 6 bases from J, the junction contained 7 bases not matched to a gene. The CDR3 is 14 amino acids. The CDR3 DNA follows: TGTGCCAGCGGCTGGGACAGGGTTGATGAAAAACTGTTTTTT. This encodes CASGWDRVDEKLFF.

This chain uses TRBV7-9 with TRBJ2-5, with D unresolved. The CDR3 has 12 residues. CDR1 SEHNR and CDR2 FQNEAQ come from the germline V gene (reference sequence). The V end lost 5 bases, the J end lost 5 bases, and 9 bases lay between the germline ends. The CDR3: CASSPSEETQYF. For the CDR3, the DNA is TGTGCCAGCAGCCCGTCTGAGGAGACCCAGTACTTC.

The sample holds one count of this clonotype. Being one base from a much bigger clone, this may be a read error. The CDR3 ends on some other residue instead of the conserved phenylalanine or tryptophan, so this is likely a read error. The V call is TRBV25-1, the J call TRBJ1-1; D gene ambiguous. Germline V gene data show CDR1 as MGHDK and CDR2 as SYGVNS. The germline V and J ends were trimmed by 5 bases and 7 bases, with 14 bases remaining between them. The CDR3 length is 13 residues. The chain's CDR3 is CASSLASSFEAFL. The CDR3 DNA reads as TGTGCCAGCAGTTTGGCAAGCTCGTTTGAAGCTTTCCTT.

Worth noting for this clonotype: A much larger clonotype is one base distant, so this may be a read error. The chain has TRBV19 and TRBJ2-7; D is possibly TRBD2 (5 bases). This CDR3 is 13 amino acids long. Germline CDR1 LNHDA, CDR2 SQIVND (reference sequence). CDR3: CAVSGTNSCEQYF. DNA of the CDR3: TGTGCCGTAAGCGGTACCAACTCCTGCGAGCAGTACTTC.

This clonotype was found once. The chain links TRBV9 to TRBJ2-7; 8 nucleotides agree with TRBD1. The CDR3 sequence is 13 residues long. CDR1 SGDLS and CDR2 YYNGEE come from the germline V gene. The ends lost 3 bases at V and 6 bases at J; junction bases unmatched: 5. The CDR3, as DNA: TGTGCCAGCAGCGGACAGGGGATTAGCGAGCAGTACTTC. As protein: CASSGQGISEQYF.